The 8 T cell receptor beta chains in this list originate from one sample, sequenced in a study of CD8+ T cells in alopecia areata. The authors extracted RNA and reverse transcribed it into cDNA as the sequencing template. Sequencing used immunoSEQ multiplex PCR; TCRdb keeps in-frame clones, though not all of them. The table shows roughly 110,000 clones, with about 83% occurring only once. As for treatment: oral pan-JAK inhibitor, 5-10 mg twice daily. Specimen: CD8+ T cells sorted from blood, collected at week 24, from a patient treated with tofacitinib. All receptors derive from a human donor with alopecia areata.

The chain couples TRBV6-5 to TRBJ2-1, with unresolved D. The CDR3 extends over 13 amino acids. Trimming stripped 9 bases from V and 3 bases from J, with 12 bases between. The V gene's germline CDR1 is MNHEY and CDR2 SVGAGI. CDR3 residues: CARPRRDYNEQFF. The CDR3 DNA is TGTGCCAGGCCCCGACGAGACTACAATGAGCAGTTCTTC.

The chain couples TRBV5-8 to TRBJ2-6, with D possibly called TRBD1 or TRBD2 (5 bases each). The V end was cut by 4 bases, the J end by 2 bases, with 7 bases between. The V gene's germline CDR1 is SGHTS and CDR2 YDEGEE. The CDR3 runs 14 residues. The CDR3 coding sequence is TGTGCCAGCAGCGGGGACCCTGGGGCCAACGTCCTGACTTTC. It translates to CASSGDPGANVLTF.

The rearrangement joins TRBV5-6 to TRBJ2-3; TRBD1 is a possible D gene (6 bases). Trimming stripped 3 bases from V and 1 base from J, with 9 bases between. Germline values: CDR1 SGHDT, CDR2 YYEEEE. CDR3 length equals 14 residues. CDR3 protein: CASSSTGRTDTQYF. For the CDR3, the DNA is TGTGCCAGCAGCTCAACAGGGCGCACAGATACGCAGTATTTT.

This chain joins TRBV7-9 and TRBJ2-7, with 8 nucleotides matching TRBD1. J was trimmed by 5 bases and V by 5 bases; bases with no gene match: 5. The V gene's germline CDR1 is SEHNR and CDR2 FQNEAQ (reference sequence). The CDR3 runs to 13 residues. As DNA, the CDR3 is TGTGCCAGCAGCATAGGACAGGGCCACGAGCAGTACTTC. The encoded protein is CASSIGQGHEQYF. Using reference TRBV7-9 and TRBJ2-7 for the parts outside the CDR3, the full variable domain is DTGVSQNPRHKITKRGQNVTFRCDPISEHNRLYWYRQTLGQGPEFLTYFQNEAQLEKSRLLSDRFSAERPKGSFSTLEIQRTEQGDSAMYLCASSIGQGHEQYFGPGTRLTVT.

A single count supports this clone. This chain uses TRBV5-1 with TRBJ2-7; TRBD2 is a possible D gene (5 bases). CDR1 and CDR2 from the germline V gene are SGHRS and YFSETQ. V dropped 0 bases and J dropped 0 bases, with 13 bases sitting between them. There are 16 residues in the CDR3. CDR3 loop: CASSLGGPGSSYEQYF. In DNA, the CDR3 is TGCGCCAGCAGCTTGGGCGGGCCGGGAAGCTCCTACGAGCAGTACTTC.

This chain links TRBV29-1 with TRBJ1-2; possible D gene TRBD1, 6 bases. V shed 5 bases and J shed 3 bases, with 10 bases lying between them. This CDR3 is built from 12 residues. CDR1 and CDR2 (germline): SQVTM, ANQGSEA. CDR3 nucleotide sequence: TGCAGCGTTTTGGACAGCTACTATGGCTACACCTTC. Translating it yields CSVLDSYYGYTF.

The gene calls are TRBV19 and TRBJ1-1, with D tentatively TRBD1 (5 bases). V was pared by 3 bases and J by 9 bases, with 11 bases between. The CDR3 sequence is 12 residues long. Germline V gene lookup returns CDR1 LNHDA and CDR2 SQIVND (reference sequence). CDR3 sequence: CASSIGATKAFF. CDR3 bases: TGTGCCAGTAGTATCGGGGCCACAAAAGCTTTCTTT. Filled out from reference TRBV19 and TRBJ1-1, the complete variable domain reads DGGITQSPKYLFRKEGQNVTLSCEQNLNHDAMYWYRQDPGQGLRLIYYSQIVNDFQKGDIAEGYSVSREKKESFPLTVTSAQKNPTAFYLCASSIGATKAFFGQGTRLTVV.

DNA of the CDR3: TGTGCCAGCAGTCCCTCCTCGGGGGCGGGGCCAAACTATGGCTACACCTTC. Encoded protein: CASSPSSGAGPNYGYTF. The chain joins TRBV27 to TRBJ1-2; D is possibly TRBD1 (6 bases). V lost 5 bases and J lost 2, with 21 bases in between. This CDR3 spans 17 amino acids. From germline, CDR1 is MNHEY and CDR2 SMNVEV (reference sequence).